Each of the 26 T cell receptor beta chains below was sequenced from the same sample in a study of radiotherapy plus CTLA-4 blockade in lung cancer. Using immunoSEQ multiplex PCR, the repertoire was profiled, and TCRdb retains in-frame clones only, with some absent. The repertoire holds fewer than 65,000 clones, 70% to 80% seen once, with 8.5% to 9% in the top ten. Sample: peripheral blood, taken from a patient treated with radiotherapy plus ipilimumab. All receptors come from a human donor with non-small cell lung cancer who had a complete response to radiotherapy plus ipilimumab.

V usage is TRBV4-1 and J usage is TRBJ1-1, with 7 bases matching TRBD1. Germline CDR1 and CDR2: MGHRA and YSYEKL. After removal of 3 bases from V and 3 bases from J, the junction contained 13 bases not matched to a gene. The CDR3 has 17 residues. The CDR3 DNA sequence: TGCGCCAGCAGCCAGAAAACCTACAGGGGACGGGACACTGAAGCTTTCTTT. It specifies CASSQKTYRGRDTEAFF.

The CDR3 sequence is CASSLGQFIQETQYF. Here the CDR3 DNA reads TGTGCCAGCAGCTTAGGACAATTTATCCAAGAGACCCAGTACTTC. The rearrangement uses TRBV7-8 and TRBJ2-5; D unclear. V was clipped by 1 base and J by 1 base, with 10 bases between them. The CDR3 extends over 15 amino acids. Germline CDR1 is SGHVS and CDR2 is FQNEAQ.

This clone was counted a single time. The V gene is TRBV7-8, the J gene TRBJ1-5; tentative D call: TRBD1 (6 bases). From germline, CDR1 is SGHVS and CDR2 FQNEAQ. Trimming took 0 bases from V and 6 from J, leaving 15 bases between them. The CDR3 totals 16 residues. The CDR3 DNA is TGTGCCAGCAGCTTAGCGACGAGGGGGGGCAGTCAGCCCCAGCATTTT. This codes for CASSLATRGGSQPQHF.

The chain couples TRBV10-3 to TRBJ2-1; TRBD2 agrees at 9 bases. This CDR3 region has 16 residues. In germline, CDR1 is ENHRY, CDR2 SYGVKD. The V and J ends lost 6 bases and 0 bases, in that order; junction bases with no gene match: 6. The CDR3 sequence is CAISPSGASSYNEQFF. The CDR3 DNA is TGTGCCATCAGCCCTAGCGGGGCCAGCTCCTACAATGAGCAGTTCTTC.

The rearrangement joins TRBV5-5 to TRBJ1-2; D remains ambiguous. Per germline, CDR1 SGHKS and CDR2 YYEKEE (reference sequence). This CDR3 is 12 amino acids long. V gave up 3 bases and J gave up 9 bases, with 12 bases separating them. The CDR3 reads CASSWTGGSYTF. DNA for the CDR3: TGTGCCAGCAGCTGGACTGGAGGAAGCTACACCTTC. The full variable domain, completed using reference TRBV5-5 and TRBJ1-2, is DAGVTQSPTHLIKTRGQQVTLRCSPISGHKSVSWYQQVLGQGPQFIFQYYEKEERGRGNFPDRFSARQFPNYSSELNVNALLLGDSALYLCASSWTGGSYTFGSGTRLTVV.

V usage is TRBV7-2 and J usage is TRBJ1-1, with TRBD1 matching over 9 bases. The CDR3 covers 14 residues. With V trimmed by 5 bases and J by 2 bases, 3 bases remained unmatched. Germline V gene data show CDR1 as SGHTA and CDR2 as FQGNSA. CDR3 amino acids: CASSGQGTNTEAFF. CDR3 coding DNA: TGTGCCAGCAGCGGACAGGGGACCAACACTGAAGCTTTCTTT.

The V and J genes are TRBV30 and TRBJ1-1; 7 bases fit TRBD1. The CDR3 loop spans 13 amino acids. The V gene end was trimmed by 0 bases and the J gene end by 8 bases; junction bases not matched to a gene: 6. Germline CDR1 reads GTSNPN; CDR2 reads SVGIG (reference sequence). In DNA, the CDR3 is TGTGCCTGGAGTGTACGAGGGGGACAGGAAGCTTTCTTT. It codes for CAWSVRGGQEAFF.

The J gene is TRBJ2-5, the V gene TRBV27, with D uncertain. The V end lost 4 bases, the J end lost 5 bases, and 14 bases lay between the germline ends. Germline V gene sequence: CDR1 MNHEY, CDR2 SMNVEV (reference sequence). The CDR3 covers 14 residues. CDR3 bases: TGTGCCAGCAGTTCCATAGCTGGGTTGGAGACCCAGTACTTC. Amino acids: CASSSIAGLETQYF.

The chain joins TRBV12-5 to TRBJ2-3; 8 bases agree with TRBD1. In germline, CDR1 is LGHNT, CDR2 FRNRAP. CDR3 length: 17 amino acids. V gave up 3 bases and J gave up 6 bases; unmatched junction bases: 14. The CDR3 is CASGFLRLQGGVDTQYF. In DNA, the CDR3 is TGTGCTAGTGGTTTCCTAAGGCTACAGGGGGGAGTGGATACGCAGTATTTT.

CDR3 region: CAWSATGVEQYF. The DNA of the CDR3 is TGTGCCTGGAGCGCTACAGGGGTCGAGCAGTACTTC. The chain couples TRBV30 to TRBJ2-7; 7 nucleotides align to TRBD1. V was clipped by 3 bases and J by 6 bases; unmatched bases: 5. CDR3 length: 12 amino acids. Germline V gives CDR1 GTSNPN, CDR2 SVGIG (reference sequence). The variable domain in full, completed from reference TRBV30 and TRBJ2-7, reads SQTIHQWPATLVQPVGSPLSLECTVEGTSNPNLYWYRQAAGRGLQLLFYSVGIGQISSEVPQNLSASRPQDRQFILSSKKLLLSDSGFYLCAWSATGVEQYFGPGTRLTVT.

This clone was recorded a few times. Written as DNA, the CDR3 is TGTGCCAGCAGTTTACTTAGCGGGCTCAAGGGAGATACGCAGTATTTT. Translating gives CASSLLSGLKGDTQYF. J is TRBJ2-3 and V is TRBV27, with 7 bases that match TRBD2. V was clipped by 2 bases and J by 5 bases; unmatched bases: 10. The CDR3 sequence is 16 residues long. The germline CDR1 and CDR2 sequences are MNHEY and SMNVEV (reference sequence).

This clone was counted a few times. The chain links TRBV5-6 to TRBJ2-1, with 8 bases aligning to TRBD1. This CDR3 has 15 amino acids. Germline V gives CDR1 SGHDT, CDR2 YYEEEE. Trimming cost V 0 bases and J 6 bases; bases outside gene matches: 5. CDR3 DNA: TGTGCCAGCAGCTTGGTAGGACAGGGTACCAATGAGCAGTTCTTC. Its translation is CASSLVGQGTNEQFF.

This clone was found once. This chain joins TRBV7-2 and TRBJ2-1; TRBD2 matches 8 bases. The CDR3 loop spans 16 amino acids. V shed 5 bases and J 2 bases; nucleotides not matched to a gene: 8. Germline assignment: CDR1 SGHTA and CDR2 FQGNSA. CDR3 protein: CASSTRPGLAYNEQFF. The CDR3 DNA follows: TGTGCCAGCAGCACAAGACCGGGACTAGCCTACAATGAGCAGTTCTTC.

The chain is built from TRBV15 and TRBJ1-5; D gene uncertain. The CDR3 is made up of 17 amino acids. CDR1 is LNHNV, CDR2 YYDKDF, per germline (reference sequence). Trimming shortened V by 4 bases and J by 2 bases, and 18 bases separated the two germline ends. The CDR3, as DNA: TGTGCCACCAGCAAAATGGGTCTCGGGAAGGGCAATCAGCCCCAGCATTTT. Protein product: CATSKMGLGKGNQPQHF.

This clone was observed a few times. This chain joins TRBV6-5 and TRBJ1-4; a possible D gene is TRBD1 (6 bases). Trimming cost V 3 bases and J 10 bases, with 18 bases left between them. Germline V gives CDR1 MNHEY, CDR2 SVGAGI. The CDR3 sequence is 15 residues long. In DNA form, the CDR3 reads TGTGCCAGCAGTTATGCCGGGACACCTCCGGGAAAACTGTTTTTT. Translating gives CASSYAGTPPGKLFF.

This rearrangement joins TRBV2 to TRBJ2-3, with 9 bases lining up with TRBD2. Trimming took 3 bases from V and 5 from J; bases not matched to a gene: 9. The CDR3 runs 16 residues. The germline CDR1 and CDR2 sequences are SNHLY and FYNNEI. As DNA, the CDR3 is TGTGCCAGCAGTGAGGGAGTAGCGGGAGTCGGAGATACGCAGTATTTT. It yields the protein CASSEGVAGVGDTQYF.

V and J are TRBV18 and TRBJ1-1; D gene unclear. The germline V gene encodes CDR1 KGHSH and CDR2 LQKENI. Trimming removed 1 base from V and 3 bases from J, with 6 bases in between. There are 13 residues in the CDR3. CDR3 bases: TGTGCCAGCTCACCACAGGCGGACACTGAAGCTTTCTTT. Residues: CASSPQADTEAFF.

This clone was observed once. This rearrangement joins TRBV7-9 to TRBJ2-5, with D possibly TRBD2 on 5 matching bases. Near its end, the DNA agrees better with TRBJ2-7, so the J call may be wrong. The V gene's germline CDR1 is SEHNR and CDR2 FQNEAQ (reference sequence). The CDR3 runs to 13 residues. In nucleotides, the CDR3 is TGTGCCAGCAGGGAGGCCCGTTCCTACGAGCAGTACTTC. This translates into CASREARSYEQYF.

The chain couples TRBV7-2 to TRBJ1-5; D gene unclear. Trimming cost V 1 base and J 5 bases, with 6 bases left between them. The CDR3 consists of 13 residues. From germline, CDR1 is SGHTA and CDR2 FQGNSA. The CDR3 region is CASSLVFDQPQHF. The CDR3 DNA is TGTGCCAGCAGCTTAGTTTTCGATCAGCCCCAGCATTTT.

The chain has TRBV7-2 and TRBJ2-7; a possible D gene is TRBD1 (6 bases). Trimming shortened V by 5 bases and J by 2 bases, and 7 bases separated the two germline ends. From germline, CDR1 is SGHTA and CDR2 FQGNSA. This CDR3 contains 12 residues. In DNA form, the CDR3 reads TGTGCCAGCAGCAGGGACACCTACGAGCAGTACTTC. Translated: CASSRDTYEQYF.

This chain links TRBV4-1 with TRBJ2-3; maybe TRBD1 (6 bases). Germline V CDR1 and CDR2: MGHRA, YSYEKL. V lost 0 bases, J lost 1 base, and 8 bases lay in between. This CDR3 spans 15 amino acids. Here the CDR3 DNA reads TGCGCCAGCAGCCAAGATAAGGGGGGCACAGATACGCAGTATTTT. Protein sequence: CASSQDKGGTDTQYF.

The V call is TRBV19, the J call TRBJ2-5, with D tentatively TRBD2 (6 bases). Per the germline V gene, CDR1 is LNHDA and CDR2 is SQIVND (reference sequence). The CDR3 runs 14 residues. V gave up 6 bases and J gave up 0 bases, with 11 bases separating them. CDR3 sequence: CASSPGLYQETQYF. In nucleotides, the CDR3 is TGTGCCAGTAGCCCGGGACTTTACCAAGAGACCCAGTACTTC. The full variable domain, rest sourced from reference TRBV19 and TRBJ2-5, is DGGITQSPKYLFRKEGQNVTLSCEQNLNHDAMYWYRQDPGQGLRLIYYSQIVNDFQKGDIAEGYSVSREKKESFPLTVTSAQKNPTAFYLCASSPGLYQETQYFGPGTRLLVL.

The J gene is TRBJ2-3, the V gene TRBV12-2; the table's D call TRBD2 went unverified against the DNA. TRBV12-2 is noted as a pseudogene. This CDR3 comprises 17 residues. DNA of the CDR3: TGTGCAAGTCGCTTCACCTCCCGACTAGCGGGAGAGTATACGCAGTATTTT. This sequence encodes CASRFTSRLAGEYTQYF.

The CDR3 loop reads CASSSTGGAGSSNEKLFF. The CDR3 nucleotides are TGTGCCAGCAGCTCCACCGGGGGGGCAGGCAGTTCTAATGAAAAACTGTTTTTT. The V and J genes are TRBV7-9 and TRBJ1-4; D may be TRBD1 (6 bases). The CDR3 is made up of 18 amino acids. Germline CDR1 SEHNR, CDR2 FQNEAQ (reference sequence). Trimming took 4 bases from V and 3 from J, leaving 21 bases between them. Complete variable domain (other parts from reference TRBV7-9 and TRBJ1-4): DTGVSQNPRHKITKRGQNVTFRCDPISEHNRLYWYRQTLGQGPEFLTYFQNEAQLEKSRLLSDRFSAERPKGSFSTLEIQRTEQGDSAMYLCASSSTGGAGSSNEKLFFGSGTQLSVL.

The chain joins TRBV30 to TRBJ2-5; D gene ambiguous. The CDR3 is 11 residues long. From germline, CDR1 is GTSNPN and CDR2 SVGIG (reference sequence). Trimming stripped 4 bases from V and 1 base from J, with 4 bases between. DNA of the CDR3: TGTGCCTGGACCCTCCAAGAGACCCAGTACTTC. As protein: CAWTLQETQYF.

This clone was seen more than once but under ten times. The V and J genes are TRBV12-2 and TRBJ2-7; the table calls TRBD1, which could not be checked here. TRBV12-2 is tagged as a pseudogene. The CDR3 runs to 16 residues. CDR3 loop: CASRLVKQEPYYEQYV. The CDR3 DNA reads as TGTGCAAGTCGCTTAGTAAAACAGGAGCCCTACTACGAGCAGTACGTC.